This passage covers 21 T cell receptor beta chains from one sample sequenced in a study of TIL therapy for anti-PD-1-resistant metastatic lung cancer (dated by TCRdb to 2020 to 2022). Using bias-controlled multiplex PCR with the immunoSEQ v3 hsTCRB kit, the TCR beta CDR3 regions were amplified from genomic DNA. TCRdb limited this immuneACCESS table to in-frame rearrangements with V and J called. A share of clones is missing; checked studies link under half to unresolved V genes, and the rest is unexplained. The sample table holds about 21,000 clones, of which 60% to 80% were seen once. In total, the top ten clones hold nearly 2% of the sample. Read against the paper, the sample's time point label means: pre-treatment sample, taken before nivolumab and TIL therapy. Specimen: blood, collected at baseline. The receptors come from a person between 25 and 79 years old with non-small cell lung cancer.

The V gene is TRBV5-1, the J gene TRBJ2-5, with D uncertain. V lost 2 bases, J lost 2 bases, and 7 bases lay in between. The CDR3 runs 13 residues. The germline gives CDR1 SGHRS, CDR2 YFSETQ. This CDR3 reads CASSFGPQETQYF. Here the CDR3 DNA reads TGCGCCAGCAGCTTCGGACCTCAAGAGACCCAGTACTTC. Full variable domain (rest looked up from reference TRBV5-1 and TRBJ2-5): KAGVTQTPRYLIKTRGQQVTLSCSPISGHRSVSWYQQTPGQGLQFLFEYFSETQRNKGNFPGRFSGRQFSNSRSEMNVSTLELGDSALYLCASSFGPQETQYFGPGTRLLVL.

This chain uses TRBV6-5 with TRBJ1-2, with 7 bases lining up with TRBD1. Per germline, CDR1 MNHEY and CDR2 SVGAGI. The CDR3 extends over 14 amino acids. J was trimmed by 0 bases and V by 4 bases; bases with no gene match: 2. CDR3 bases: TGTGCCAGCAGTTGGGACAGAACTAACTATGGCTACACCTTC. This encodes CASSWDRTNYGYTF.

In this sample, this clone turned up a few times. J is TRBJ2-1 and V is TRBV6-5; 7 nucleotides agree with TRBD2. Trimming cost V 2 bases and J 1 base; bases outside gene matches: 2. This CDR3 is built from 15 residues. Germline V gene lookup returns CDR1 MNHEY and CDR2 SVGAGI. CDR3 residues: CASSYAGASYNEQFF. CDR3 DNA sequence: TGTGCCAGCAGTTACGCGGGAGCGTCCTACAATGAGCAGTTCTTC.

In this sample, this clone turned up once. The CDR3 DNA is TGTGCCAGCAGTGAATTGGTCGGGTGGGGGCAGTACGTC. As protein: CASSELVGWGQYV. The chain recombines TRBV2 with TRBJ2-7; D is undetermined. V lost 2 bases, J lost 9 bases, and 14 bases lay in between. The germline CDR1 and CDR2 sequences are SNHLY and FYNNEI. The CDR3 contains 13 residues.

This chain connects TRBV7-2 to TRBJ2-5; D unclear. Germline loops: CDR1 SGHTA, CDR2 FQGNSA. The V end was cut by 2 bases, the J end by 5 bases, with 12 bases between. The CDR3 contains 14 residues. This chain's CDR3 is CASSLNDGRETQYF. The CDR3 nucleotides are TGTGCCAGCAGCTTAAACGACGGCCGGGAGACCCAGTACTTC.

CDR3 residues: CSASPGTSDAGELFF. In DNA form, the CDR3 reads TGCAGTGCTAGTCCCGGGACTAGCGACGCCGGGGAGCTGTTTTTT. This chain connects TRBV20-1 to TRBJ2-2; 10 bases are shared with TRBD2. V lost 3 bases to trimming and J lost 6 bases; unmatched junction nucleotides: 7. This CDR3 is 15 amino acids long. CDR1 and CDR2 from the germline V gene are DFQATT and SNEGSKA (reference sequence).

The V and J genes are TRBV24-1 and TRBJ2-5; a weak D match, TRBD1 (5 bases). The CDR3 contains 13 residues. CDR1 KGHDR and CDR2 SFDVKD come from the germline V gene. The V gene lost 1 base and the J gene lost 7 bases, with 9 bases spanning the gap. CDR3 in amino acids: CATSDLGDGTQYF. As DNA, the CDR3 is TGTGCCACCAGTGATTTAGGGGATGGGACCCAGTACTTC.

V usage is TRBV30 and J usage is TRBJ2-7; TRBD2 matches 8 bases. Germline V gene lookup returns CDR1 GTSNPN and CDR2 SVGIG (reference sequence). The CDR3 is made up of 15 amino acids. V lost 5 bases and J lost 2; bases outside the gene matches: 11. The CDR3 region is CAWVRIRGGTYEQYF. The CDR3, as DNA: TGTGCCTGGGTTCGAATTCGGGGGGGGACCTACGAGCAGTACTTC.

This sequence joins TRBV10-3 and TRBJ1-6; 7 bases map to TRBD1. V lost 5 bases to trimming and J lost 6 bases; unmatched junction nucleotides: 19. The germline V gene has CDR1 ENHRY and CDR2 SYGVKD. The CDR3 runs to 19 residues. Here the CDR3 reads CAISQRGTVLPSGNSPLHF. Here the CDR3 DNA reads TGTGCCATCAGTCAGAGGGGGACAGTGCTCCCTTCGGGTAATTCACCCCTCCACTTT.

The CDR3 protein is CASSQVTGHEKLFF. CDR3 DNA sequence: TGTGCCAGCAGCCAAGTGACAGGTCATGAAAAACTGTTTTTT. The V and J genes are TRBV3-1 (or the pseudogene TRBV3-2) and TRBJ1-4; D may be TRBD1 (6 bases). This CDR3 spans 14 amino acids. The V gene lost 1 base and the J gene lost 6 bases, with 9 bases spanning the gap. Germline-derived CDR1 and CDR2 are LGHDT and YNNKEL (reference sequence).

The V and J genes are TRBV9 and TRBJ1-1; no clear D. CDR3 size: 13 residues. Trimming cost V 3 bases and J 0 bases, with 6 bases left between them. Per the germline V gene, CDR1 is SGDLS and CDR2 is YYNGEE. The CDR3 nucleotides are TGTGCCAGCAGCGCGTCATTGAACACTGAAGCTTTCTTT. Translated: CASSASLNTEAFF.

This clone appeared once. The CDR3: CASSTRDGGTDTQYF. The CDR3 DNA follows: TGTGCCAGCAGTACCCGGGACGGCGGCACAGATACGCAGTATTTT. V is TRBV6-5 and J is TRBJ2-3, with D perhaps being TRBD1 or TRBD2 (5 bases each). Germline loops: CDR1 MNHEY, CDR2 SVGAGI. This CDR3 is built from 15 residues. The ends were cut back, 5 bases at V and 1 base at J, with 13 bases in the middle.

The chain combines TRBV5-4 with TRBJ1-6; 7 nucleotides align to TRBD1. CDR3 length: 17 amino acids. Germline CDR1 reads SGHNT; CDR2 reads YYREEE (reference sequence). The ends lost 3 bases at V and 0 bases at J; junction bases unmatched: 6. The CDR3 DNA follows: TGTGCCAGCAGCTCCTCGGGACAGCGCTCCTATAATTCACCCCTCCACTTT. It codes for CASSSSGQRSYNSPLHF.

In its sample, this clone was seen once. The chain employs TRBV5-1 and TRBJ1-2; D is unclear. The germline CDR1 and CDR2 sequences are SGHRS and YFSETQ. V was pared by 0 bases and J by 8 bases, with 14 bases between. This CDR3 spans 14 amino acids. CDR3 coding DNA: TGCGCCAGCAGCTTGGCTTCTGCCAGAGGCGGCTACACCTTC. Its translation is CASSLASARGGYTF.

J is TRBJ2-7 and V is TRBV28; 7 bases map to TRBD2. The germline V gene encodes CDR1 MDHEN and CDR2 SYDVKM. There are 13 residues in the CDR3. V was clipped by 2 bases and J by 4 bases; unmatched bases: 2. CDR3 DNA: TGTGCCAGCAGTTTAGGAGCGGGATACGAGCAGTACTTC. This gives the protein CASSLGAGYEQYF. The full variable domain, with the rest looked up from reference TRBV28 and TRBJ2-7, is DVKVTQSSRYLVKRTGEKVFLECVQDMDHENMFWYRQDPGLGLRLIYFSYDVKMKEKGDIPEGYSVSREKKERFSLILESASTNQTSMYLCASSLGAGYEQYFGPGTRLTVT.

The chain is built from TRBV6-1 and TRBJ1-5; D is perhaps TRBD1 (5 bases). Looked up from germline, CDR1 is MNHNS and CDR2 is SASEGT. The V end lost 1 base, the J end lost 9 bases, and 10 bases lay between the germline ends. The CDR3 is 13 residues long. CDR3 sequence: CASSEGGSSPQHF. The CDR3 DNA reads TGTGCCAGCAGTGAAGGGGGGAGTTCGCCCCAGCATTTT.

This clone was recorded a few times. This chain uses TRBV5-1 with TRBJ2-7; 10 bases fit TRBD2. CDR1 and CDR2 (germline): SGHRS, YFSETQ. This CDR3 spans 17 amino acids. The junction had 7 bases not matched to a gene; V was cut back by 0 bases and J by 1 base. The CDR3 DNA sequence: TGCGCCAGCAGCTTGGTGCCTAGCGGGAGTAGGTCCTACGAGCAGTACTTC. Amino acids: CASSLVPSGSRSYEQYF.

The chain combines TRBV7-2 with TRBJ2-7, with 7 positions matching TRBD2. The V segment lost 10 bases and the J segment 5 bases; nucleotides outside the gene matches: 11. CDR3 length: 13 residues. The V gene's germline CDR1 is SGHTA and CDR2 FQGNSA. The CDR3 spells CATSRGVVNEQYF. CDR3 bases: TGTGCCACCTCCCGGGGGGTAGTAAACGAGCAGTACTTC.

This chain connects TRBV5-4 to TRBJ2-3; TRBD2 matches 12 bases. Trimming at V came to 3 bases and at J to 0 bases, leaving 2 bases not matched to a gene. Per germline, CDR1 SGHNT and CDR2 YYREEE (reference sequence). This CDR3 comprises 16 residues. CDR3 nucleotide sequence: TGTGCCAGCAGCTCTGGACTAGCGGGGAGCACAGATACGCAGTATTTT. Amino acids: CASSSGLAGSTDTQYF. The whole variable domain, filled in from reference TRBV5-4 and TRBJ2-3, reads ETGVTQSPTHLIKTRGQQVTLRCSSQSGHNTVSWYQQALGQGPQFIFQYYREEENGRGNFPPRFSGLQFPNYSSELNVNALELDDSALYLCASSSGLAGSTDTQYFGPGTRLTVL.

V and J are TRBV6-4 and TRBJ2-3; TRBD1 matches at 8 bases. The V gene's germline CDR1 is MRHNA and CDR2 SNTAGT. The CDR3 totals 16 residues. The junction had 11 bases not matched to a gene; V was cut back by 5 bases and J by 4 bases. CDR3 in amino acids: CASSPMEGQAADTQYF. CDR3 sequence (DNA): TGTGCCAGCAGTCCCATGGAGGGACAGGCCGCAGATACGCAGTATTTT.

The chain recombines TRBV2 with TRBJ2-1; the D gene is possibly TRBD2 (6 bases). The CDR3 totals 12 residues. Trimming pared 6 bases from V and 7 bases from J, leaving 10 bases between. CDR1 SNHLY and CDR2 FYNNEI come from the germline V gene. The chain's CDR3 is CASRVEGNEQFF. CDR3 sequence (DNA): TGTGCCAGCAGGGTGGAGGGGAATGAGCAGTTCTTC.